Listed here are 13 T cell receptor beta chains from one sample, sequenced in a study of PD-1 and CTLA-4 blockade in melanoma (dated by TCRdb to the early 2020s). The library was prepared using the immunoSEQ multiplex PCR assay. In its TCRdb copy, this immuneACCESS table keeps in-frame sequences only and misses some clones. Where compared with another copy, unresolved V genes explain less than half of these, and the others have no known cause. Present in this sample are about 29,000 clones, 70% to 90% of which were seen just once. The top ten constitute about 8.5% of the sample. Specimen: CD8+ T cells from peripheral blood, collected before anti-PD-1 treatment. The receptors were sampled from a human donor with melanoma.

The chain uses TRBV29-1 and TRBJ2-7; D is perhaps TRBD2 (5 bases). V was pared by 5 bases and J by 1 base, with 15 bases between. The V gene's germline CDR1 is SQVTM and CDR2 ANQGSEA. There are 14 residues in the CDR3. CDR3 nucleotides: TGCAGCGTTCGAGCGGCTGAGCTATCCTACGAGCAGTACTTC. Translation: CSVRAAELSYEQYF.

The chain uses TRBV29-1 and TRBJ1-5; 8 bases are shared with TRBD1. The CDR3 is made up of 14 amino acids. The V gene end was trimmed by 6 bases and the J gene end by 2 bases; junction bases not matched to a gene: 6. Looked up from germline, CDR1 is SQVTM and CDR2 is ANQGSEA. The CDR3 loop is CSVIQGGGNQPQHF. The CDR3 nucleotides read TGCAGCGTCATACAGGGGGGAGGCAATCAGCCCCAGCATTTT.

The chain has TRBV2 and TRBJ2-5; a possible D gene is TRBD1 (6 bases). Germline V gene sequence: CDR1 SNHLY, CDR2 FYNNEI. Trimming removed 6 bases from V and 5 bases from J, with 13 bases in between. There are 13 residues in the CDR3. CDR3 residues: CASRWGLSETQYF. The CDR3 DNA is TGTGCCAGCAGGTGGGGGCTGTCGGAGACCCAGTACTTC.

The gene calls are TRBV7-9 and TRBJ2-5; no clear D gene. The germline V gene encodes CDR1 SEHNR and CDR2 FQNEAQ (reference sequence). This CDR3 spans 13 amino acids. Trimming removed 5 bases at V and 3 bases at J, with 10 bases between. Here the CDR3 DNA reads TGTGCCAGCAGCCCTAGGGTAGAAGAGACCCAGTACTTC. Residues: CASSPRVEETQYF.

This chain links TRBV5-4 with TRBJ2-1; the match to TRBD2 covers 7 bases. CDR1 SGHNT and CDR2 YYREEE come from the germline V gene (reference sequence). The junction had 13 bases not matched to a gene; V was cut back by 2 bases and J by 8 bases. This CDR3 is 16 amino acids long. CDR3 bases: TGTGCCAGCAGCTTCGAGGGGTGGGGAGGGCCGGATGAGCAGTTCTTC. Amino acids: CASSFEGWGGPDEQFF.

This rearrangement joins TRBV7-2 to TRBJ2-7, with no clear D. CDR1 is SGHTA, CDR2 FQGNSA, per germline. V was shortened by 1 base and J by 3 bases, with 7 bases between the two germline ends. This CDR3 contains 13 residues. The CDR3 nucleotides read TGTGCCAGCAGCTTAGAGGCGCACTACGAGCAGTACTTC. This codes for CASSLEAHYEQYF.

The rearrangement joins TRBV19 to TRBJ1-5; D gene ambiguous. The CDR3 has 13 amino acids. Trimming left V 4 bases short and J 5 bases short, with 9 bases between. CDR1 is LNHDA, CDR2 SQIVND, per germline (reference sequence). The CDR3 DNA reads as TGTGCCAGTAGTACTCTGAGCCATCAGCCCCAGCATTTT. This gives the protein CASSTLSHQPQHF.

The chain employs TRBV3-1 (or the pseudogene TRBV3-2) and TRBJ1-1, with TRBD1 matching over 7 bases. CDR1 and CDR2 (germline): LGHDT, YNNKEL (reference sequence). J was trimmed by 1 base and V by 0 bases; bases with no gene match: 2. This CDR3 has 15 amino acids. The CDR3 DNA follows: TGTGCCAGCAGCCAAGAGGCAGGGGGGAACACTGAAGCTTTCTTT. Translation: CASSQEAGGNTEAFF.

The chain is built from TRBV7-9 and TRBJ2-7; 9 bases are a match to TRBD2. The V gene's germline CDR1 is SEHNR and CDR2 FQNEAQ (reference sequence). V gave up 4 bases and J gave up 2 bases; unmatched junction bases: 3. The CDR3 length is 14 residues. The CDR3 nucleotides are TGTGCCAGCAGCTATAGCGGGGGAACCTACGAGCAGTACTTC. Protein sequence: CASSYSGGTYEQYF.

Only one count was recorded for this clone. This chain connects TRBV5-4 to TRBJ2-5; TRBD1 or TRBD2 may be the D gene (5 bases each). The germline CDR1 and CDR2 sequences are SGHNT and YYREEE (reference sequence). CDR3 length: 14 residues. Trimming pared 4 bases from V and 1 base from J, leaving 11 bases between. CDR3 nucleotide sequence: TGTGCCAGCAGCCGACGGGACGGCCAAGAGACCCAGTACTTC. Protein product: CASSRRDGQETQYF.

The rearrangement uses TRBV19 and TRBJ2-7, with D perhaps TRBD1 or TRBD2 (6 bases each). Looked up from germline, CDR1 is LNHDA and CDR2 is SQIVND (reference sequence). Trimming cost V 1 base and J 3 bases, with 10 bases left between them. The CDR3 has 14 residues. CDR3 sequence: CASSIGGGGYEQYF. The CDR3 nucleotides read TGTGCCAGTAGTATAGGAGGAGGGGGCTACGAGCAGTACTTC.

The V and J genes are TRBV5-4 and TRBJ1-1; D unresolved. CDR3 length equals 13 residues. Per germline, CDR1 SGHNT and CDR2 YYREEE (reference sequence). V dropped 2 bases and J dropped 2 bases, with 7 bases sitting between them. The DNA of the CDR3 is TGTGCCAGCAGCTTCAGAGAAAACACTGAAGCTTTCTTT. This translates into CASSFRENTEAFF.

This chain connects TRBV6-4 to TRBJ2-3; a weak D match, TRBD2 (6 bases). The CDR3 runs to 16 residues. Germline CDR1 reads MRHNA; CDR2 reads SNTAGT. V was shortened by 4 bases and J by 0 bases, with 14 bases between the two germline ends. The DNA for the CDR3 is TGTGCCAGCAGTGTCGCCGGGACTTCTAGCACAGATACGCAGTATTTT. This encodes CASSVAGTSSTDTQYF.